Listed here are 19 T cell receptor beta chains from one sample, sequenced in a study of cytomegalovirus exposure and HLA in healthy donors. With 60 Vbeta and 13 Jbeta primers, the PCR was carried out. Sequenced by immunoSEQ multiplex PCR; TCRdb stores in-frame clones only, minus some. The sample carries fewer than 150,000 clones, approximately 67% recorded once. The sequenced material came from PBMCs. These receptors all come from a man aged 18 to 30 in good health and CMV-seropositive.

This chain links TRBV5-4 with TRBJ2-1; 8 bases agree with TRBD2. CDR1 SGHNT and CDR2 YYREEE come from the germline V gene (reference sequence). This CDR3 region has 16 residues. Trimming cost V 6 bases and J 2 bases; bases outside gene matches: 10. CDR3 sequence: CASIQSGTSTYNEQFF. The DNA for the CDR3 is TGTGCCAGCATCCAATCCGGGACTAGTACCTACAATGAGCAGTTCTTC.

The J gene is TRBJ1-6, the V gene TRBV10-2; D unresolved. Between the trimmed V and J ends, which lost 4 bases and 4 bases, there was a span of 11 bases. The CDR3 covers 15 residues. Germline CDR1 WSHSY, CDR2 SAAADI. The CDR3 sequence is CASSVTGDYNSPLHF. In nucleotides, the CDR3 is TGCGCCAGCAGTGTAACGGGAGATTATAATTCACCCCTCCACTTT.

The genes are TRBV7-9 and TRBJ1-2; D ambiguous. With 2 bases removed from V and 4 bases from J, the gap between germline ends came to 14 bases. The CDR3 length is 15 residues. CDR1 is SEHNR and CDR2 is FQNEAQ in the germline V gene (reference sequence). CDR3 region: CASSLSLGESYGYTF. In DNA, the CDR3 is TGTGCCAGCAGCTTATCGCTAGGTGAGAGCTATGGCTACACCTTC.

This clone is a singleton in its sample. The gene calls are TRBV6-5 and TRBJ2-7, with 7 bases that match TRBD1. CDR3 length equals 14 residues. V gave up 8 bases and J gave up 2 bases; unmatched junction bases: 9. Germline CDR1 is MNHEY and CDR2 is SVGAGI. The CDR3 protein is CASSLDRKTYEQYF. CDR3 nucleotides: TGTGCCAGCTCTCTGGACAGGAAGACCTACGAGCAGTACTTC.

The chain combines TRBV2 with TRBJ1-5; D remains unclear. This CDR3 has 13 amino acids. The V end lost 3 bases, the J end lost 6 bases, and 9 bases lay between the germline ends. Germline CDR1 SNHLY, CDR2 FYNNEI. This chain's CDR3 is CASSDTPVQPQHF. The CDR3 nucleotides read TGTGCCAGCAGTGATACTCCCGTTCAGCCCCAGCATTTT.

This clone appeared a single time. The chain uses TRBV12-2 and TRBJ1-2; the table's TRBD1 call for D was not verified on the DNA. TRBV12-2 is flagged as a pseudogene. This CDR3 has 15 amino acids. CDR3 nucleotides: TGTGCAAGTCGCTTAGCGACAGGCCCTAACTATGGCTACACCTTC. Translating gives CASRLATGPNYGYTF.

This clone was observed a handful of times. This sequence joins TRBV4-1 and TRBJ2-7, with D unclear. V was trimmed by 0 bases and J by 2 bases, leaving 11 bases between them. This CDR3 comprises 15 residues. Germline V CDR1 and CDR2: MGHRA, YSYEKL. The CDR3: CASSQEVLLTYEQYF. The CDR3 DNA follows: TGCGCCAGCAGCCAAGAGGTGCTGCTAACCTACGAGCAGTACTTC.

J is TRBJ2-5 and V is TRBV7-8, with D possibly being TRBD2 (6 bases). V was cut by 4 bases and J by 11 bases, with 23 bases left in between. Germline V gives CDR1 SGHVS, CDR2 FQNEAQ. There are 15 residues in the CDR3. The CDR3 nucleotides are TGTGCCAGCAGCTACTTCCGGGAGCGGCCTGGGGCTCAGTACTTC. This codes for CASSYFRERPGAQYF.

The rearrangement links TRBV5-1 to TRBJ1-6; D is perhaps TRBD1 (6 bases). The germline V gene has CDR1 SGHRS and CDR2 YFSETQ. V lost 5 bases and J lost 0, with 9 bases in between. This CDR3 comprises 15 residues. CDR3 sequence (DNA): TGCGCCAGCAGTGGACAGAGCTCCTATAATTCACCCCTCCACTTT. It specifies CASSGQSSYNSPLHF.

The chain links TRBV15 to TRBJ1-5, with a tentative D call TRBD1 (6 bases). Per germline, CDR1 LNHNV and CDR2 YYDKDF (reference sequence). The ends were cut back, 3 bases at V and 6 bases at J, with 12 bases in the middle. The CDR3 is 14 residues long. CDR3 sequence reads: CATSSRTVGQPQHF. The CDR3 coding sequence is TGTGCCACCAGCAGCCGGACAGTAGGTCAGCCCCAGCATTTT.

The chain combines TRBV5-4 with TRBJ2-7, with TRBD2 identical over 9 bases. From germline, CDR1 is SGHNT and CDR2 YYREEE (reference sequence). CDR3 length: 14 residues. After removal of 2 bases from V and 8 bases from J, the junction contained 8 bases not matched to a gene. CDR3 amino acids: CASSFSGGGFKQYF. The CDR3 DNA follows: TGTGCCAGCAGCTTTAGCGGGGGAGGGTTCAAGCAGTACTTC. Using reference TRBV5-4 and TRBJ2-7 for the parts outside the CDR3, the full variable domain is ETGVTQSPTHLIKTRGQQVTLRCSSQSGHNTVSWYQQALGQGPQFIFQYYREEENGRGNFPPRFSGLQFPNYSSELNVNALELDDSALYLCASSFSGGGFKQYFGPGTRLTVT.

V and J are TRBV18 and TRBJ2-5, with D tentatively TRBD2 (5 bases). The V gene's germline CDR1 is KGHSH and CDR2 LQKENI. This CDR3 contains 16 residues. V was clipped by 0 bases and J by 3 bases, with 14 bases between them. Here the CDR3 reads CASSPPGGSGKETQYF. The CDR3 DNA follows: TGTGCCAGCTCACCACCGGGTGGGAGCGGAAAAGAGACCCAGTACTTC.

In this sample, this clone turned up a few times. The chain couples TRBV4-1 to TRBJ1-5, with D possibly being TRBD1 (6 bases). In germline, CDR1 is MGHRA, CDR2 YSYEKL. Trimming took 3 bases from V and 3 from J, leaving 12 bases between them. The CDR3 is 15 residues long. The chain's CDR3 is CASSQGGQVNQPQHF. CDR3 bases: TGCGCCAGCAGCCAGGGGGGGCAGGTCAATCAGCCCCAGCATTTT.

This chain connects TRBV28 to TRBJ2-3, with TRBD1 as a possible D gene (6 bases). Deletions cut 2 bases from V and 1 base from J, with 13 bases between. The germline CDR1 and CDR2 sequences are MDHEN and SYDVKM. The CDR3 loop spans 16 amino acids. The CDR3 region is CASSLMGARRTDTQYF. The DNA of the CDR3 is TGTGCCAGCAGTTTAATGGGGGCGAGACGCACAGATACGCAGTATTTT.

This sequence joins TRBV5-4 and TRBJ2-5, with TRBD2 identical over 11 bases. This CDR3 comprises 17 residues. CDR1 is SGHNT and CDR2 is YYREEE in the germline V gene (reference sequence). V gave up 4 bases and J gave up 3 bases; unmatched junction bases: 11. The CDR3 DNA sequence: TGTGCCAGCAGCGCCCAACTAGCGGGGGCCGGAAAAGAGACCCAGTACTTC. Protein product: CASSAQLAGAGKETQYF.

The gene calls are TRBV5-4 and TRBJ1-3; 8 bases align to TRBD1. Germline V CDR1 and CDR2: SGHNT, YYREEE (reference sequence). V lost 2 bases to trimming and J lost 4 bases; unmatched junction nucleotides: 5. The CDR3 runs to 15 residues. The DNA for the CDR3 is TGTGCCAGCAGCTTCGACAGGGGAAGAGGAAACACCATATATTTT. This translates into CASSFDRGRGNTIYF.

This chain links TRBV5-4 with TRBJ2-5; no clear D. The CDR3 contains 14 residues. Trimming shortened V by 4 bases and J by 1 base, and 11 bases separated the two germline ends. Per the germline V gene, CDR1 is SGHNT and CDR2 is YYREEE (reference sequence). For the CDR3, the DNA is TGTGCCAGCAGCCCCGGCGGCAGCCAAGAGACCCAGTACTTC. Its protein is CASSPGGSQETQYF.

This clone was counted a few times. The chain has TRBV13 and TRBJ2-5; D may be TRBD1 (6 bases). The CDR3 has 13 residues. Trimming left V 5 bases short and J 2 bases short, with 9 bases between. Germline values: CDR1 PRHDT, CDR2 FYEKMQ (reference sequence). The CDR3 protein is CASSGDIQETQYF. DNA for the CDR3: TGTGCCAGCAGCGGGGACATACAAGAGACCCAGTACTTC.

This clone appeared a single time. This chain connects TRBV6-5 to TRBJ2-1; 9 bases align to TRBD1. This CDR3 is built from 12 residues. Germline values: CDR1 MNHEY, CDR2 SVGAGI. Germline trimming cut 7 bases from V and 15 bases from J; bases unmatched to any gene: 10. CDR3 sequence: CASTALQGAGFF. As DNA, the CDR3 is TGTGCCAGCACCGCCCTACAGGGGGCAGGGTTCTTC.